This T cell receptor (beta chain) originates from a study of shared clonotypes between healthy human individuals. Overall study: Per donor, CD8 memory used one plate, CD8 naive used two, CD4 memory used three and CD4 naive used three.

Here immunoSEQ multiplex PCR was the method, and the copy in TCRdb shows in-frame clones only, minus some. This table has about 1.5 million clones, 95% to 99% appearing once. Trimming took 7 bases from V and 3 from J; bases not matched to a gene: 6. The CDR3 contains 16 residues. The germline gives CDR1 SQVTM, CDR2 ANQGSEA. The clonotype comes from a man aged 25 to 40 in good health. Source material: naive CD4+ T cells sorted from blood. Documented subset: CD45RA+ positively selected. This rearrangement joins TRBV29-1 to TRBJ2-2; TRBD2 aligns across 15 bases. The CDR3 coding sequence is TGCAGCGCTGGACTAGCGGGAGGGCCCCACACCGGGGAGCTGTTTTTT. Residues: CSAGLAGGPHTGELFF.